A selection of T cell receptor beta chains follows, all from one sample in a study of T-cell memory formation after mild COVID-19. TCRdb reprocessed the 5' RACE reads via MiXCR and lists one record per CDR3 protein. In the table there are around 45,000 distinct CDR3 sequences, less than 9.5% of which are singletons. The sequenced sample was PBMCs or a T cell subset sorted from them (not recorded which). Every receptor here comes from an adult woman who had mild COVID-19 (a few samples of this study predate the infection). Cell type and time point are not known. Both conserved end residues are part of each CDR3. Size is omitted from some rows. Given values are once, few, many or a class for expanded clones.

clone size: NA
V gene: TRBV2
J gene: TRBJ1-1
CDR3 protein: CASTVEAGAEAFF

clone size: NA
V gene: TRBV20-1
J gene: TRBJ2-5
CDR3 protein: CSARTGGRETQYF

clone size: many
V gene: TRBV12-3/TRBV12-4
J gene: TRBJ2-7
CDR3 protein: CASSSLTSSYYEQYF

clone size: many
V gene: TRBV11-2
J gene: TRBJ2-3
CDR3 protein: CASSLVRFTDTQYF

clone size: many
V gene: TRBV7-3
J gene: TRBJ2-5
CDR3 protein: CASSLGRETQYF

clone size: NA
V gene: TRBV27
J gene: TRBJ1-3
CDR3 protein: CASSFLYGQGKSGTIYF

clone size: NA
V gene: TRBV20-1
J gene: TRBJ2-3
CDR3 protein: CSARQLTDTQYF

clone size: few
V gene: TRBV5-1
J gene: TRBJ1-1
CDR3 protein: CASSRDLKKNTEAFF

clone size: NA
V gene: TRBV3-1
J gene: TRBJ2-7
CDR3 protein: CASSPLGRRHSSYEQYF

clone size: many
V gene: TRBV5-5
J gene: TRBJ2-7
CDR3 protein: CASSLEPGLAGGSYEQYF

clone size: few
V gene: TRBV6-5
J gene: TRBJ2-5
CDR3 protein: CASRGSYAKETQYF

clone size: many
V gene: TRBV7-3
J gene: TRBJ2-3
CDR3 protein: CASSFGLADTQYF

clone size: many
V gene: TRBV7-9
J gene: TRBJ2-1
CDR3 protein: CASSFLQGAVYNEQFF

clone size: NA
V gene: TRBV3-1
J gene: TRBJ2-6
CDR3 protein: CASEPGGANVLTF

clone size: NA
V gene: TRBV30
J gene: TRBJ2-1
CDR3 protein: CAWRRTGNEQFF

clone size: NA
V gene: TRBV5-1
J gene: TRBJ1-5
CDR3 protein: CASSLTGAESQPQHF

clone size: few
V gene: TRBV3-1
J gene: TRBJ1-2
CDR3 protein: CASSQGQAVYGYTF

clone size: few
V gene: TRBV29-1
J gene: TRBJ1-1
CDR3 protein: CSVALLATANTEAFF

clone size: NA
V gene: TRBV12-3/TRBV12-4
J gene: TRBJ1-5
CDR3 protein: CASSRDPYQPQHF

clone size: NA
V gene: TRBV7-6
J gene: TRBJ1-5
CDR3 protein: CASSLEGDGNQPQHF

clone size: NA
V gene: TRBV2
J gene: TRBJ2-3
CDR3 protein: CASSLGLAGITDTQYF

clone size: few
V gene: TRBV6-2/TRBV6-3
J gene: TRBJ2-3
CDR3 protein: CASSSLGERQQYF

clone size: many
V gene: TRBV27
J gene: TRBJ1-1
CDR3 protein: CASKRYPNTEAFF

clone size: NA
V gene: TRBV30
J gene: TRBJ1-6
CDR3 protein: CAWSNRDRGDSPLHF

clone size: few
V gene: TRBV4-3
J gene: TRBJ2-1
CDR3 protein: CASSQEAGLGSNEQFF

clone size: NA
V gene: TRBV4-2
J gene: TRBJ2-7
CDR3 protein: CASSPSLAGTYEQYF

clone size: many
V gene: TRBV20-1
J gene: TRBJ2-5
CDR3 protein: CSARPRELPGTQRETQYF

clone size: few
V gene: TRBV11-2
J gene: TRBJ2-7
CDR3 protein: CASSFAPGPQYEQYF

clone size: once
V gene: TRBV5-6
J gene: TRBJ2-1
CDR3 protein: CASSLGDVYNEQFF

clone size: few
V gene: TRBV18
J gene: TRBJ2-6
CDR3 protein: CASSPPVGGGANVLTF

clone size: few
V gene: TRBV6-5
J gene: TRBJ2-3
CDR3 protein: CASSSPRTLSTDTQYF